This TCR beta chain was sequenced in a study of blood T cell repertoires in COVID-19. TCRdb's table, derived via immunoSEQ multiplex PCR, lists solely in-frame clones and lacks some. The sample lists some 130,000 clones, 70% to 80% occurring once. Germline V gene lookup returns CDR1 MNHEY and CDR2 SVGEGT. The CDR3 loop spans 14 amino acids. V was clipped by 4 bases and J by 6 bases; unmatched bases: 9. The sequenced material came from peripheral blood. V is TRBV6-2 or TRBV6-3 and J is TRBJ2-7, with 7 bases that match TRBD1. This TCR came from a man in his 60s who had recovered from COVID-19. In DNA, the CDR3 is TGTGCCAGCAGTTCCGGACAGGACCTTTCCGAGCAGTACTTC. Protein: CASSSGQDLSEQYF.